The 8 T cell receptor beta chains presented below share a single source sample, sequenced in a study of breast tumors, draining lymph nodes, adjacent tissues. TCRdb re-analysed the multiplex PCR reads in MiXCR, keeping a single row per CDR3 protein. Of 200,000 to 250,000 distinct CDR3 sequences in the sample, around 34% are singletons; the top ten hold over 3.5%. Breast cancer patients provided tissue from their axillary draining lymph nodes. Sequencing was carried out using axillary lymph node tissue. The receptors come from a female donor with breast cancer. Some clones in this sample may be carry-over from other donors' samples.

The chain recombines TRBV2 with TRBJ1-4, with TRBD1 matching 9 bases. Germline CDR1 is SNHLY and CDR2 is FYNNEI. The ends lost 6 bases at V and 5 bases at J; junction bases unmatched: 10. The CDR3 has 16 amino acids. The CDR3 region has the DNA TGTGCCAGCAGGGCGGACAGGGGCTCCTACAATGAAAAACTGTTTTTT. Translating gives CASRADRGSYNEKLFF.

Points on this clonotype: A much larger clone lies one base from this, so it may be a read error. V usage is TRBV11-2 and J usage is TRBJ2-1, with D possibly matching TRBD2 (5 bases). The germline CDR1 and CDR2 sequences are SGHAT and FQNNGV. The CDR3 is 15 residues long. V gave up 0 bases and J gave up 7 bases, with 13 bases separating them. CDR3 region: CASSLELGSRNEQFF. DNA for the CDR3: TGTGCCAGCAGCTTAGAACTAGGTTCACGGAATGAGCAGTTCTTC.

The chain links TRBV18 to TRBJ2-2; the D gene is possibly TRBD2 (6 bases). Trimming cost V 4 bases and J 3 bases, with 18 bases left between them. Germline V gene lookup returns CDR1 KGHSH and CDR2 LQKENI. The CDR3 is 17 amino acids. The CDR3 sequence is CASSLTVGGPHTGELFF. The CDR3 bases are TGTGCCAGCTCACTCACCGTAGGAGGGCCCCACACCGGGGAGCTGTTTTTT.

This clonotype was detected ten times or more. The V gene is TRBV7-2, the J gene TRBJ2-7, with D perhaps TRBD1 (6 bases). This CDR3 is 12 amino acids long. Looked up from germline, CDR1 is SGHTA and CDR2 is FQGNSA. V was cut by 5 bases and J by 2 bases, with 7 bases left in between. The CDR3 reads CASSRDTYEQYF. In DNA, the CDR3 is TGTGCCAGCAGCCGGGACACCTACGAGCAGTACTTC.

This clonotype came up a few times. In DNA form, the CDR3 reads TGTGCCAGCAGTTTATCCCCTAGCGGGAGGGTAACAGATACGCAGTATTTT. Its translation: CASSLSPSGRVTDTQYF. The chain links TRBV4-2 to TRBJ2-3, with 12 bases that match TRBD2. V lost 6 bases to trimming and J lost 3 bases; unmatched junction nucleotides: 10. Looked up from germline, CDR1 is LGHNA and CDR2 is YNFKEQ. The CDR3 is 17 residues long.

This clonotype was detected many times. The genes are TRBV5-1 and TRBJ2-3; 9 bases are a match to TRBD2. The junction had 6 bases not matched to a gene; V was cut back by 5 bases and J by 2 bases. CDR1 and CDR2 (germline): SGHRS, YFSETQ. The CDR3 is made up of 15 amino acids. CDR3 region: CASRPTSGHTDTQYF. The CDR3 DNA is TGCGCCAGCAGGCCAACTAGCGGGCACACAGATACGCAGTATTTT.

This clonotype was recorded at least ten times. The chain has TRBV7-9 and TRBJ1-2, with D possibly matching TRBD1 (5 bases). Germline CDR1 SEHNR, CDR2 FQNEAQ (reference sequence). CDR3 length: 15 residues. The V end lost 3 bases, the J end lost 2 bases, and 13 bases lay between the germline ends. DNA of the CDR3: TGTGCCAGCAGCTTGTCTAAGGGGCAGAACTATGGCTACACCTTC. Translation: CASSLSKGQNYGYTF.

This clonotype came up many times. This rearrangement joins TRBV24-1 to TRBJ1-2; maybe TRBD1 (5 bases). The CDR3 sequence is 13 residues long. The germline V and J ends were trimmed by 1 base and 4 bases, with 6 bases remaining between them. The germline V gene has CDR1 KGHDR and CDR2 SFDVKD. This CDR3 is CATSDFQGYGYTF. The CDR3, as DNA: TGTGCCACCAGTGATTTCCAGGGCTATGGCTACACCTTC.